This T cell receptor beta chain was sequenced for a study of blood T cell repertoires in COVID-19. Study summary: There were acute and convalescent COVID-19 samples, and they came from the United States, Italy and Spain. In each case, the material was cDNA or gDNA derived from T cells, B-cell-depleted T cells, or PBMCs.

As originally analysed: Cell counts per sample came from amplifying reference gene primers. Clones were read by immunoSEQ multiplex PCR, and TCRdb kept only the in-frame ones, dropping some. The V and J calls and clone size come from that table; D and trimming were worked out from the DNA. The table includes 200,000 to 250,000 clones, roughly 85% detected once. CDR3 size: 15 residues. Losses at the gene ends were 0 bases for V and 5 bases for J; bases not matched to a gene: 6. Germline assignment: CDR1 SGHKS and CDR2 YYEKEE (reference sequence). The sample comprised peripheral blood. The J gene is TRBJ2-5, the V gene TRBV5-5; TRBD2 aligns across 8 bases. This TCR came from a woman older than 75 with acute or convalescent COVID-19. CDR3 protein: CASSLDSGGGETQYF. The CDR3 nucleotides are TGTGCCAGCAGCTTGGACAGCGGGGGCGGGGAGACCCAGTACTTC.